These 18 T cell receptor beta chains share one sample of origin, sequenced in a study of radiation and T cells in renal cell carcinoma. Clones were sequenced by immunoSEQ multiplex PCR, and TCRdb holds only the in-frame ones, with some missing. The sample holds fewer than 85,000 clones; about 89% are singletons and the top ten take about 5.8%. The time point: blood 4 weeks post-SBRT, at nephrectomy. Specified treatment: 15 Gy SBRT to primary tumor, nephrectomy 4 weeks later. The source material was blood, sampled from a patient whose treatment included radiotherapy and nephrectomy. Source of these receptors: a woman between 70 and 85 years old with renal cell carcinoma.

CDR3 loop: CASSYSRQGRNEQYF. DNA for the CDR3: TGTGCCAGCAGTTACTCGAGGCAGGGAAGGAACGAGCAGTACTTC. The chain uses TRBV6-5 and TRBJ2-7; maybe TRBD1 (5 bases). V lost 0 bases to trimming and J lost 5 bases, with 14 bases between them. This CDR3 spans 15 amino acids. Germline V lookup: CDR1 MNHEY, CDR2 SVGAGI.

The chain joins TRBV27 to TRBJ1-5, with 7 bases aligning to TRBD1. The CDR3 is 14 amino acids. V gave up 6 bases and J gave up 4 bases; unmatched junction bases: 6. Germline V CDR1 and CDR2: MNHEY, SMNVEV (reference sequence). The CDR3 region is CASSRGQQNQPQHF. CDR3 coding DNA: TGTGCCAGCAGCCGGGGACAGCAAAATCAGCCCCAGCATTTT.

This chain connects TRBV5-1 to TRBJ2-3, with D perhaps TRBD1 or TRBD2 (5 bases each). The CDR3 length is 15 residues. Trimming removed 0 bases from V and 0 bases from J, with 8 bases in between. Germline V gene lookup returns CDR1 SGHRS and CDR2 YFSETQ. The CDR3, as DNA: TGCGCCAGCAGCTTGGGGGGGTACAGCACAGATACGCAGTATTTT. Residues: CASSLGGYSTDTQYF.

The rearrangement uses TRBV11-2 and TRBJ1-2; D possibly corresponds to TRBD1 (6 bases). The length of the CDR3 is 13 residues. Germline loops: CDR1 SGHAT, CDR2 FQNNGV. With 1 base removed from V and 10 bases from J, the gap between germline ends came to 13 bases. CDR3: CASSLVGGPPYTF. The CDR3 nucleotides read TGTGCCAGCAGCTTAGTAGGGGGACCCCCCTACACCTTC.

CDR3 nucleotide sequence: TGTGCCTGGAGGTTCTCTCGCGGCCACACAGATACGCAGTATTTT. Its translation: CAWRFSRGHTDTQYF. The chain has TRBV30 and TRBJ2-3, with D hard to call. This CDR3 spans 15 amino acids. The V and J ends lost 3 bases and 2 bases respectively, with 15 bases between them. In germline, CDR1 is GTSNPN, CDR2 SVGIG (reference sequence).

This chain's CDR3 is CASSSLTRTRNTEAFF. The DNA for the CDR3 is TGTGCCAGCAGTTCCCTGACTCGGACGCGCAACACTGAAGCTTTCTTT. The gene calls are TRBV6-5 and TRBJ1-1; no definite D call. V was pared by 4 bases and J by 2 bases, with 17 bases between. The CDR3 runs to 16 residues. Germline CDR1 is MNHEY and CDR2 is SVGAGI.

J is TRBJ1-1 and V is TRBV2; 10 bases line up with TRBD1. This CDR3 is built from 16 residues. Per germline, CDR1 SNHLY and CDR2 FYNNEI. V shed 6 bases, J shed 0 bases, and the junction held 7 bases outside the gene matches. CDR3 loop: CASSLDRGQVNTEAFF. The CDR3 DNA is TGTGCCAGCAGCCTCGACAGGGGGCAGGTGAACACTGAAGCTTTCTTT.

The V and J genes are TRBV7-8 and TRBJ2-3; D possibly matches TRBD1 or TRBD2 (5 bases each). The germline CDR1 and CDR2 sequences are SGHVS and FQNEAQ. Trimming took 5 bases from V and 6 from J, leaving 15 bases between them. The CDR3 has 14 residues. CDR3 protein: CASSLGRRFDTQYF. DNA of the CDR3: TGTGCCAGCAGCCTGGGACGTCGGTTCGATACGCAGTATTTT. The full variable domain, rest sourced from reference TRBV7-8 and TRBJ2-3, is GAGVSQSPRYKVAKRGQDVALRCDPISGHVSLFWYQQALGQGPEFLTYFQNEAQLDKSGLPSDRFFAERPEGSVSTLKIQRTQQEDSAVYLCASSLGRRFDTQYFGPGTRLTVL.

J is TRBJ1-1 and V is TRBV15; D is uncertain. The germline V gene has CDR1 LNHNV and CDR2 YYDKDF (reference sequence). V shed 4 bases and J shed 1 base, with 13 bases lying between them. This CDR3 region has 15 residues. The DNA of the CDR3 is TGTGCCACCAGCAAAGGAACACAGAAGAACACTGAAGCTTTCTTT. This translates into CATSKGTQKNTEAFF.

CDR3 protein: CASSIGGARGNQPQHF. CDR3 nucleotides: TGTGCCAGTAGTATTGGGGGGGCTAGGGGCAATCAGCCCCAGCATTTT. J is TRBJ1-5 and V is TRBV19, with D perhaps matching TRBD1 (6 bases). Germline CDR1 LNHDA, CDR2 SQIVND (reference sequence). The CDR3 spans 16 residues. With 3 bases removed from V and 2 bases from J, the gap between germline ends came to 14 bases.

The V gene is TRBV9, the J gene TRBJ2-1; maybe TRBD2 (5 bases). This CDR3 spans 15 amino acids. V lost 0 bases and J 2 bases, leaving 9 bases between the germline ends. Per germline, CDR1 SGDLS and CDR2 YYNGEE. The CDR3 nucleotides are TGTGCCAGCAGCGTAGAACGGGGAACCTACAATGAGCAGTTCTTC. Encoded protein: CASSVERGTYNEQFF.

The chain uses TRBV6-5 and TRBJ2-7; 12 bases agree with TRBD1. The CDR3 extends over 16 amino acids. Trimming at V came to 3 bases and at J to 6 bases, leaving 9 bases not matched to a gene. The germline CDR1 and CDR2 sequences are MNHEY and SVGAGI. The CDR3 here is CASSYFRRDRGPEQYF. CDR3 DNA sequence: TGTGCCAGCAGTTATTTTAGACGGGACAGGGGGCCCGAGCAGTACTTC.

The V call is TRBV11-2, the J call TRBJ2-7; D call uncertain. The CDR3 contains 15 residues. Germline V CDR1 and CDR2: SGHAT, FQNNGV. Between the trimmed V and J ends, which lost 2 bases and 0 bases, there was a span of 11 bases. The CDR3 DNA reads as TGTGCCAGCAGCTTATTAGTGACTCCCTCCTACGAGCAGTACTTC. It is translated as CASSLLVTPSYEQYF.

The V gene is TRBV6-4, the J gene TRBJ2-3; tentatively, D is TRBD1 or TRBD2 (5 bases each). Germline CDR1 and CDR2: MRHNA and SNTAGT. This CDR3 comprises 15 residues. V was pared by 0 bases and J by 3 bases, with 10 bases between. CDR3 nucleotide sequence: TGTGCCAGCAGTGACTCGGGGGTGACTACAGATACGCAGTATTTT. Translation: CASSDSGVTTDTQYF.

The chain is built from TRBV7-2 and TRBJ1-1; the D is unclear. This CDR3 contains 14 residues. The V end lost 1 base, the J end lost 4 bases, and 10 bases lay between the germline ends. Germline V CDR1 and CDR2: SGHTA, FQGNSA. CDR3 nucleotides: TGTGCCAGCAGCTTAGGTGGGGTCGTCACTGAAGCTTTCTTT. Translated: CASSLGGVVTEAFF.

Remarks on this clone: Germline is not matched at one junction end, which may reflect a read error. This chain connects TRBV5-6 to TRBJ2-7; no reliable D call. This CDR3 contains 15 residues. CDR1 is SGHDT and CDR2 is YYEEEE in the germline V gene. DNA for the CDR3: TGTGCCAGCAGCTTGGAAGTTGGCGGATTCTACAAGCAGTACTTC. Amino acids: CASSLEVGGFYKQYF.

The chain is built from TRBV29-1 and TRBJ2-3, with 9 bases lining up with TRBD1. Germline trimming cut 2 bases from V and 1 base from J; bases unmatched to any gene: 4. Germline V gene lookup returns CDR1 SQVTM and CDR2 ANQGSEA. The CDR3 has 15 amino acids. CDR3 sequence reads: CSVESTGGGTDTQYF. As DNA, the CDR3 is TGCAGCGTTGAATCAACAGGGGGCGGCACAGATACGCAGTATTTT.

This clone was seen a single time. One end of the junction fails to match germline, which may point to a read error. The genes are TRBV6-5 and TRBJ1-2, with 7 bases matching TRBD1. The CDR3 runs to 15 residues. Per germline, CDR1 MNHEY and CDR2 SVGAGI. The CDR3 is CAGSYSEGAGLGYTF. CDR3 nucleotides: TGTGCCGGCAGTTACTCGGAGGGGGCGGGGTTGGGCTACACCTTC.